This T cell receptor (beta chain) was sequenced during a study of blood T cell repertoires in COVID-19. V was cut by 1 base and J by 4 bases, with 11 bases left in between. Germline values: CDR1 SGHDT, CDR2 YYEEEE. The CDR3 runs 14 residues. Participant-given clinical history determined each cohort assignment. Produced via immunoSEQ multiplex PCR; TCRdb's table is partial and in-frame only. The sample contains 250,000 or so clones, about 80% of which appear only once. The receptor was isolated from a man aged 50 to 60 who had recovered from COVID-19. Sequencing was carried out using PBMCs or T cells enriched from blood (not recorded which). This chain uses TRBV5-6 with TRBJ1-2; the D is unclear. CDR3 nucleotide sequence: TGTGCCAGCAGCTTGAGTCTAGGTTTCTATGGCTACACCTTC. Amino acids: CASSLSLGFYGYTF.